The 10 T cell receptor beta chains given below trace back to one sample, sequenced in a study of T cells in Graves' hyperthyroidism and ophthalmopathy. The source material, RNA transcripts, was used to amplify TCR beta CDR3 regions. HTBI primers drove first-round RT-PCR of the TCR CDR3. TCRdb used MiXCR to reprocess the multiplex PCR reads, holding one entry per CDR3 protein. The sample holds roughly 740,000 distinct CDR3 sequences, about 17% seen once. The sequencing input was blood. Receptor source: a man younger than 30 with Graves' hyperthyroidism.

The rearrangement joins TRBV7-2 to TRBJ1-6; tentative D call: TRBD1 (5 bases). Germline V CDR1 and CDR2: SGHTA, FQGNSA. V lost 5 bases, J lost 9 bases, and 14 bases lay in between. The CDR3 is 14 residues long. The chain's CDR3 is CASSHTSQGSPLHF. The CDR3 DNA reads TGTGCCAGCAGCCACACCAGTCAGGGTTCACCCCTCCACTTT.

This clonotype was found many times. The chain links TRBV6-2 or TRBV6-3 to TRBJ2-3; possible D gene TRBD2, 5 bases. Between the trimmed V and J ends, which lost 8 bases and 1 base, there was a span of 13 bases. Looked up from germline, CDR1 is MNHEY and CDR2 is SVGEGT. The CDR3 length is 14 residues. CDR3 protein: CASLEGDRTDTQYF. CDR3 DNA: TGTGCCAGCCTAGAGGGCGACCGCACAGATACGCAGTATTTT.

The table lists this clonotype with a few counts. The gene calls are TRBV5-1 and TRBJ2-5; the D is unclear. Germline values: CDR1 SGHRS, CDR2 YFSETQ. Deletions cut 4 bases from V and 0 bases from J, with 7 bases between. There are 13 residues in the CDR3. CDR3 nucleotides: TGCGCCAGCAGCAGCTACAACCAAGAGACCCAGTACTTC. Its protein is CASSSYNQETQYF.

Ten or more counts support this clonotype. This chain connects TRBV12-3 or TRBV12-4 to TRBJ1-3; 10 bases are a match to TRBD1. This CDR3 contains 19 residues. With V trimmed by 2 bases and J by 1 base, 11 bases remained unmatched. The CDR3 here is CASSLRDRGIEVSGNTIYF. The CDR3 region has the DNA TGTGCCAGCAGTTTACGGGACAGGGGAATTGAGGTATCTGGAAACACCATATATTTT.

This clonotype appeared a few times. The rearrangement links TRBV6-1 to TRBJ1-5, with D unresolved. V gave up 5 bases and J gave up 8 bases, with 19 bases separating them. The CDR3 is made up of 15 amino acids. Germline V CDR1 and CDR2: MNHNS, SASEGT. CDR3 sequence (DNA): TGTGCCAGCAGTTCCCTTACCGAGTATTTGAAGCCCCAGCATTTT. Protein: CASSSLTEYLKPQHF.

This clonotype appeared many times. The gene calls are TRBV2 and TRBJ2-3, with 7 positions matching TRBD2. The germline gives CDR1 SNHLY, CDR2 FYNNEI. The CDR3 runs to 15 residues. V dropped 3 bases and J dropped 2; count of bases not matched to a gene: 5. This chain's CDR3 is CASSDLRETTDTQYF. CDR3 bases: TGTGCCAGCAGTGATTTGCGGGAGACCACAGATACGCAGTATTTT.

This clonotype was counted ten times or more. The rearrangement links TRBV12-3 or TRBV12-4 to TRBJ2-1; possibly TRBD1 or TRBD2 for D (6 bases each). Deletions cut 6 bases from V and 0 bases from J, with 33 bases between. This CDR3 has 22 amino acids. The CDR3 sequence is CASRQTLGAGRAGFGSYNEQFF. Here the CDR3 DNA reads TGTGCCAGCAGACAAACCCTGGGGGCAGGGCGCGCGGGATTCGGCTCCTACAATGAGCAGTTCTTC.

This sequence joins TRBV18 and TRBJ2-3, with 14 bases matching TRBD2. Per the germline V gene, CDR1 is KGHSH and CDR2 is LQKENI. V shed 11 bases and J 1 base; nucleotides not matched to a gene: 11. This CDR3 is 17 amino acids long. The CDR3 protein is CAGSSGTSGSGTDTQYF. In DNA, the CDR3 is TGTGCCGGAAGCAGCGGGACTAGCGGGAGCGGCACAGATACGCAGTATTTT.

This chain uses TRBV28 with TRBJ1-4; tentative D call: TRBD1 (6 bases). The CDR3 sequence is 15 residues long. The V gene lost 6 bases and the J gene lost 6 bases, with 17 bases spanning the gap. Per germline, CDR1 MDHEN and CDR2 SYDVKM. The CDR3 nucleotides read TGTGCCAGCAGCGACTACGGGGGGCGTTATGAAAAACTGTTTTTT. Its translation is CASSDYGGRYEKLFF.

This clonotype was seen ten or more times. V is TRBV2 and J is TRBJ1-4; a possible D gene is TRBD1 (5 bases). Trimming cost V 8 bases and J 4 bases, with 14 bases left between them. Germline CDR1 and CDR2: SNHLY and FYNNEI. The CDR3 runs to 14 residues. The CDR3 sequence: CASGGRLDNEKLFF. CDR3 in DNA: TGTGCCAGCGGGGGACGGTTAGATAATGAAAAACTGTTTTTT.